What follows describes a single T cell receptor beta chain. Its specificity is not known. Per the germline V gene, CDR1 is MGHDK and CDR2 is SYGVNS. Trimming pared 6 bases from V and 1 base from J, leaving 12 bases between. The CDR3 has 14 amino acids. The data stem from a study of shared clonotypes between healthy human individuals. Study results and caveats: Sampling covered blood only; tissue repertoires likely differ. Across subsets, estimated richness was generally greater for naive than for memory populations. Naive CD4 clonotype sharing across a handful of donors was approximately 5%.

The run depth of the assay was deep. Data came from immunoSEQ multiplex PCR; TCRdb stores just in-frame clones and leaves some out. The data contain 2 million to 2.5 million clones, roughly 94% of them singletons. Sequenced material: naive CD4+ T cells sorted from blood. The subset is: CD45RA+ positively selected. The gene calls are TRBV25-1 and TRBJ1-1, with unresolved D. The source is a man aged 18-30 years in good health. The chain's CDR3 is CASRLRGTNTEAFF. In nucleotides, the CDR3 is TGTGCCAGCAGGCTTCGTGGAACGAACACTGAAGCTTTCTTT.